This T cell receptor beta chain originates from a study of blood T cell repertoires in COVID-19. The repertoire was sequenced with immunoSEQ multiplex PCR; TCRdb's copy has only in-frame clones and lacks some. The sample gives under 300,000 clones, about four fifths of which show up once; about 4% is in the top ten. Trimming removed 1 base at V and 4 bases at J, with 10 bases between. The length of the CDR3 is 14 residues. CDR1 and CDR2 from the germline V gene are SGHVS and FQNEAQ. This clonotype was sampled from a man over 45 with acute or convalescent COVID-19. This chain joins TRBV7-8 and TRBJ1-2; no firm D call. The sequenced sample was peripheral blood. CDR3 region: CASSLVAEAYGYTF. CDR3 coding DNA: TGTGCCAGCAGCTTAGTTGCCGAGGCCTATGGCTACACCTTC.